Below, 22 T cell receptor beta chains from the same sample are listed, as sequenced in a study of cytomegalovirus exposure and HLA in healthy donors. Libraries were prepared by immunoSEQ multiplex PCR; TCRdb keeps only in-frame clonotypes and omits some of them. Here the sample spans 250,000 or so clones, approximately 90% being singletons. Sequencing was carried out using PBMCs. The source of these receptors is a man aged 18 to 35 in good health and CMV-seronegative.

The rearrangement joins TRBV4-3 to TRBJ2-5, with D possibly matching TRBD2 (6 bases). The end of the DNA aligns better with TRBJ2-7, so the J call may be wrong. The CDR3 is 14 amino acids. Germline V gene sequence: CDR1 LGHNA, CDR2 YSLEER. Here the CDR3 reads CASSQVASAYEQYF. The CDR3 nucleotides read TGCGCCAGCAGCCAAGTGGCTAGCGCCTACGAGCAGTACTTC.

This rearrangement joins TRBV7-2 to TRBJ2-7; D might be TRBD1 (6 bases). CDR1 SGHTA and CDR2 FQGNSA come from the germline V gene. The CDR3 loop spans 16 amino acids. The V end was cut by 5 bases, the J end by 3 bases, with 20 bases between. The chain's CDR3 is CASSAVPGHTVYEQYF. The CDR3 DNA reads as TGTGCCAGCAGCGCAGTACCGGGACACACCGTCTACGAGCAGTACTTC.

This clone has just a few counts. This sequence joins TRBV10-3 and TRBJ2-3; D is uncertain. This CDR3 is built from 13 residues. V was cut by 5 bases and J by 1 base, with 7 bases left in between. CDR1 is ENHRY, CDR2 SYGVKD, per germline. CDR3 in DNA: TGTGCCATCAGTTATCAGGGCACAGATACGCAGTATTTT. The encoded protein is CAISYQGTDTQYF.

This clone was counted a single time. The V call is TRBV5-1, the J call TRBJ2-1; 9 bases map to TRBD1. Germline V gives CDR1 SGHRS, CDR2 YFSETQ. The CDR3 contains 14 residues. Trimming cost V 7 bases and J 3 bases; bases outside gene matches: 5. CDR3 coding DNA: TGCGCCAGCCGCGGGACAGGGTTCTACAATGAGCAGTTCTTC. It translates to CASRGTGFYNEQFF.

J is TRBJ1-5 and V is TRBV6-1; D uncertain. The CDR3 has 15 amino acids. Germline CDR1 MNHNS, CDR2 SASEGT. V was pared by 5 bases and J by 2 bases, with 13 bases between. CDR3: CASSPRGRGNQPQHF. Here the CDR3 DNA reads TGTGCCAGCAGTCCCCGCGGGCGGGGCAATCAGCCCCAGCATTTT.

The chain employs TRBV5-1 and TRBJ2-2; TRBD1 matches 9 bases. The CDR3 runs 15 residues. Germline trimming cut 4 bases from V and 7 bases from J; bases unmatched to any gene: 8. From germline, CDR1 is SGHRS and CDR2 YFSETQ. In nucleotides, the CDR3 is TGCGCCAGCAGCCCCCGGACAGGGGAGGGCGGGGAGCTGTTTTTT. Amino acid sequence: CASSPRTGEGGELFF. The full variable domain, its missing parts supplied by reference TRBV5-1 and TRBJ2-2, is KAGVTQTPRYLIKTRGQQVTLSCSPISGHRSVSWYQQTPGQGLQFLFEYFSETQRNKGNFPGRFSGRQFSNSRSEMNVSTLELGDSALYLCASSPRTGEGGELFFGEGSRLTVL.

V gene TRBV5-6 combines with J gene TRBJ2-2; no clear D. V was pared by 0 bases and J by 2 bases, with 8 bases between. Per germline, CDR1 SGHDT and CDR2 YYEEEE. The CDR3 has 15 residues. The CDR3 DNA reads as TGTGCCAGCAGCTTGGCGTACACCAACACCGGGGAGCTGTTTTTT. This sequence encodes CASSLAYTNTGELFF. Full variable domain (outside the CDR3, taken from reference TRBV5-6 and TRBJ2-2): DAGVTQSPTHLIKTRGQQVTLRCSPKSGHDTVSWYQQALGQGPQFIFQYYEEEERQRGNFPDRFSGHQFPNYSSELNVNALLLGDSALYLCASSLAYTNTGELFFGEGSRLTVL.

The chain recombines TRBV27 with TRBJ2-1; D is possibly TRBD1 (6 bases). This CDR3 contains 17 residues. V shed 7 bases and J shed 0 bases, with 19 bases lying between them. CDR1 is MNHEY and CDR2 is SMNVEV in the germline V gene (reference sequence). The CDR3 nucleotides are TGTGCCAGCAAACACGCAGGAGCCAGGGGCTCCTACAATGAGCAGTTCTTC. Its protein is CASKHAGARGSYNEQFF.

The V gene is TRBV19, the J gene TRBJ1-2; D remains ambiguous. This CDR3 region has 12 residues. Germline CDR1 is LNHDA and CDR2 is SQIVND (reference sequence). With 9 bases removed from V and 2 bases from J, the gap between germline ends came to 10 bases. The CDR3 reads CASSQVNYGYTF. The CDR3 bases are TGTGCCAGCTCCCAGGTGAACTATGGCTACACCTTC. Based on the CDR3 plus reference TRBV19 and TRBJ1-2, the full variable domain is DGGITQSPKYLFRKEGQNVTLSCEQNLNHDAMYWYRQDPGQGLRLIYYSQIVNDFQKGDIAEGYSVSREKKESFPLTVTSAQKNPTAFYLCASSQVNYGYTFGSGTRLTVV.

CDR3 DNA: TGTGCCAGCAGCTCTGGTTCCGGGGAACTGTTTTTT. It yields the protein CASSSGSGELFF. The V and J genes are TRBV11-2 and TRBJ1-4; D gene uncertain. The CDR3 sequence is 12 residues long. CDR1 and CDR2 from the germline V gene are SGHAT and FQNNGV. Trimming pared 4 bases from V and 12 bases from J, leaving 12 bases between.

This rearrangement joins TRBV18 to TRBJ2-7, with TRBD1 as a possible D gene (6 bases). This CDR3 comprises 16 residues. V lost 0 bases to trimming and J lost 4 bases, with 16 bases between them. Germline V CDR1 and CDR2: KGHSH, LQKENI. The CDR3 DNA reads TGTGCCAGCTCACCACCCCTGACAGGAGTCCTTTACGAGCAGTACTTC. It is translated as CASSPPLTGVLYEQYF.

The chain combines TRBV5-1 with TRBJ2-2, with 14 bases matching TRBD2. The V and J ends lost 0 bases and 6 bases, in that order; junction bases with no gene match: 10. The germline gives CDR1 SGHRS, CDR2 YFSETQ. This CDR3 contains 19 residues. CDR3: CASSLAGLAGVRRAGELFF. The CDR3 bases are TGCGCCAGCAGCTTGGCGGGACTAGCGGGGGTCCGGAGGGCCGGGGAGCTGTTTTTT.

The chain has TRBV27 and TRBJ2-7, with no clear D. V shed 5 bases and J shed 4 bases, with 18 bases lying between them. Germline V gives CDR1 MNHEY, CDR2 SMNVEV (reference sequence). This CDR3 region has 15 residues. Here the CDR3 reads CASSLSLSASYEQYF. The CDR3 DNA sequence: TGTGCCAGCAGTCTCAGTCTAAGCGCCTCATACGAGCAGTACTTC.

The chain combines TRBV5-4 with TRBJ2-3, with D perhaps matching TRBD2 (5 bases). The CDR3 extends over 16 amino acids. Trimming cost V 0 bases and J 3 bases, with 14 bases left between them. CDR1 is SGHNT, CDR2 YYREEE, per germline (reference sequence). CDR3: CASSLELVMGTDTQYF. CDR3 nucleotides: TGTGCCAGCAGCTTGGAACTAGTTATGGGAACAGATACGCAGTATTTT.

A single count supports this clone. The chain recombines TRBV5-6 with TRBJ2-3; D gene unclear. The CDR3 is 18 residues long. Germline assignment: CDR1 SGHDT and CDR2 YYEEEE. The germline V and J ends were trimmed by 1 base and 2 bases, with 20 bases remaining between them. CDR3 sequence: CASSLYPEYRPPTDTQYF. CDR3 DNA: TGTGCCAGCAGCTTGTATCCGGAGTACCGGCCACCCACAGATACGCAGTATTTT.

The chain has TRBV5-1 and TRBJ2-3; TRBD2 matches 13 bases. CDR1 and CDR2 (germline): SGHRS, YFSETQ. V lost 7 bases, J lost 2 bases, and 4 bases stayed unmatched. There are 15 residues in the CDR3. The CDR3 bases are TGCGCCAGCGGCGGACTAGCGGGGGACACAGATACGCAGTATTTT. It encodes CASGGLAGDTDTQYF.

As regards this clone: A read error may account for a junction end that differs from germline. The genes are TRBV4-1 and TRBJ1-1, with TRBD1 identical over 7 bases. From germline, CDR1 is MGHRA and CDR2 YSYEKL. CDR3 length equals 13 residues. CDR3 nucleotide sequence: TGCGCCAGCAGCCCTAATCTCAGGGGGTTGTTCGTCTTT. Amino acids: CASSPNLRGLFVF.

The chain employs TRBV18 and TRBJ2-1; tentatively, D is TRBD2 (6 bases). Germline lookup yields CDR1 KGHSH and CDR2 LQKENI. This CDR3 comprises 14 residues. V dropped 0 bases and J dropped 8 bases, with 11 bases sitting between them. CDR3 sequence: CASSPPSWGDEQFF. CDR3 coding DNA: TGTGCCAGCTCACCACCTTCGTGGGGGGATGAGCAGTTCTTC.

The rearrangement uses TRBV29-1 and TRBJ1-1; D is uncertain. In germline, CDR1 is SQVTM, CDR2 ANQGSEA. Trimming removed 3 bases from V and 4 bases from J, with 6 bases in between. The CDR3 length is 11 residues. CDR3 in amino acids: CSVDDSTEAFF. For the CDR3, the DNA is TGCAGCGTTGACGATAGCACTGAAGCTTTCTTT.

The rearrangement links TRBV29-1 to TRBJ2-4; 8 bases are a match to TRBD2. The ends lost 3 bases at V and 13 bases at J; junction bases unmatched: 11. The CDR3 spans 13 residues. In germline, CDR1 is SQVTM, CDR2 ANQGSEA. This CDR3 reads CSVDSGSRGGQYF. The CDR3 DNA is TGCAGCGTTGACAGTGGTTCACGCGGGGGGCAGTACTTC.

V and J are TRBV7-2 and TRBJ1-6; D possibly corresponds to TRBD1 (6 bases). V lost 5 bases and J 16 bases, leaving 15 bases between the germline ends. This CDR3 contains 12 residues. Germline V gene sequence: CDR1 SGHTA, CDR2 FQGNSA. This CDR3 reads CASSAQGGDLHF. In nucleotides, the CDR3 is TGTGCCAGCAGCGCACAGGGTGGGGATCTCCACTTT.

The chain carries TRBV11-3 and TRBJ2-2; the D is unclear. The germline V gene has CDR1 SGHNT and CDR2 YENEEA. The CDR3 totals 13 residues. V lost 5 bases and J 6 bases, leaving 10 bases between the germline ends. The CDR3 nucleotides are TGTGCCAGCAGCCGAGCATATTCCGGGGAGCTGTTTTTT. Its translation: CASSRAYSGELFF. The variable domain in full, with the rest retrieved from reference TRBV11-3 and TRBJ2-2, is EAGVVQSPRYKIIEKKQPVAFWCNPISGHNTLYWYLQNLGQGPELLIRYENEEAVDDSQLPKDRFSAERLKGVDSTLKIQPAELGDSAVYLCASSRAYSGELFFGEGSRLTVL.